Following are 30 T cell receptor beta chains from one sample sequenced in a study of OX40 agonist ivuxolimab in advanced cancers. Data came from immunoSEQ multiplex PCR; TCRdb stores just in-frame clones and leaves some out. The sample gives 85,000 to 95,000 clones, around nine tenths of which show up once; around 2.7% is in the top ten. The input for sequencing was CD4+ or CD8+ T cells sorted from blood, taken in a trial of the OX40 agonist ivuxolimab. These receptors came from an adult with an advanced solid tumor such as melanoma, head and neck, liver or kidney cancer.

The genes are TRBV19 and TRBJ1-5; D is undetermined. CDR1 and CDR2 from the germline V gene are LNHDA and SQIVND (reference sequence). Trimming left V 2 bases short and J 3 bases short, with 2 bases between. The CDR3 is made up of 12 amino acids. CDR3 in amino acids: CASSIPNQPQHF. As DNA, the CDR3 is TGTGCCAGTAGTATACCCAATCAGCCCCAGCATTTT.

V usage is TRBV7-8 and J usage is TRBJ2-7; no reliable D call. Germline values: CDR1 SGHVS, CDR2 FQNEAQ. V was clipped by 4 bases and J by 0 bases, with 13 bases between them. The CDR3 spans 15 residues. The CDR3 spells CASSSGGTSSYEQYF. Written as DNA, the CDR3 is TGTGCCAGCAGCTCCGGTGGAACGAGCTCCTACGAGCAGTACTTC.

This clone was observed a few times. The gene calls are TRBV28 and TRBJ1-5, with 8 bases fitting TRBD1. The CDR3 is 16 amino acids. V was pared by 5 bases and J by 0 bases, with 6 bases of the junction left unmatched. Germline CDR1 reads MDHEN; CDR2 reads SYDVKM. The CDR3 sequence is CASSRQGALSNQPQHF. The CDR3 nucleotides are TGTGCCAGCAGTCGCCAGGGGGCGCTTAGCAATCAGCCCCAGCATTTT.

This CDR3 reads CASSFLADANTEAFF. In nucleotides, the CDR3 is TGTGCCAGCAGTTTCCTTGCCGATGCGAACACTGAAGCTTTCTTT. The rearrangement joins TRBV6-6 to TRBJ1-1; D unresolved. The CDR3 spans 15 residues. In germline, CDR1 is MNHNY, CDR2 SVGAGI (reference sequence). V shed 4 bases and J shed 1 base, with 13 bases lying between them.

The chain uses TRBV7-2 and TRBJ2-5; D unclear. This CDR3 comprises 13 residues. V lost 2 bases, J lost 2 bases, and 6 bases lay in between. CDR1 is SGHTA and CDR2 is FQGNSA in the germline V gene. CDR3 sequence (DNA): TGTGCCAGCAGCTTATTACTACAAGAGACCCAGTACTTC. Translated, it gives CASSLLLQETQYF.

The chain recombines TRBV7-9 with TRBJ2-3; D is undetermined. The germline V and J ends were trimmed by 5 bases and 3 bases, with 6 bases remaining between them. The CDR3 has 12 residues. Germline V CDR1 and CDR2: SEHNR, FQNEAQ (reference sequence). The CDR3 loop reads CASSKTTDTQYF. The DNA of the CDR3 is TGTGCCAGCAGCAAAACGACAGATACGCAGTATTTT.

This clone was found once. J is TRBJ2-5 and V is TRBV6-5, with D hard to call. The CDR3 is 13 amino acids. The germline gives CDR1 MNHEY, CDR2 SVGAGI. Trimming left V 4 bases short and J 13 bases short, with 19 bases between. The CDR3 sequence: CASSSTTGRLGYF. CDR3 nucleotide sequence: TGTGCCAGCAGTTCTACAACTGGCAGACTGGGGTACTTC.

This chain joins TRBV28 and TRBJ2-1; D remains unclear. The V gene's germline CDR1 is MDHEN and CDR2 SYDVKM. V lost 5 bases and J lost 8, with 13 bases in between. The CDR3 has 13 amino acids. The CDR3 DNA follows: TGTGCCAGCAGTCCCGAAATGGTGGATGAGCAGTTCTTC. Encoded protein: CASSPEMVDEQFF.

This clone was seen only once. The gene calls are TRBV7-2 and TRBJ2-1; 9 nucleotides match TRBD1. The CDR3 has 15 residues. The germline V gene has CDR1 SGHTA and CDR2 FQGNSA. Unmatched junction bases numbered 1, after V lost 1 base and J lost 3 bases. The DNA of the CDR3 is TGTGCCAGCAGCTTAGACAGGGGGCTCTACAATGAGCAGTTCTTC. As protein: CASSLDRGLYNEQFF.

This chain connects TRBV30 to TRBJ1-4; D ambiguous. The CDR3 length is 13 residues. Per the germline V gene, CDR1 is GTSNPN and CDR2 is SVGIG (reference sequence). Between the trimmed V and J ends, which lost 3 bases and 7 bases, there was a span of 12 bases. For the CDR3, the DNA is TGTGCCTGGAGGGTCCAGGTTTCTGAAAAACTGTTTTTT. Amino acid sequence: CAWRVQVSEKLFF.

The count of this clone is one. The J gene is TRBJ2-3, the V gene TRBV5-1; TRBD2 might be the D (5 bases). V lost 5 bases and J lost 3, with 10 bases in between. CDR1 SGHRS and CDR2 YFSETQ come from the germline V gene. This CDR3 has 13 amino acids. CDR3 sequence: CASSSDSTDTQYF. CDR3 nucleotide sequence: TGCGCCAGCAGTTCGGACTCAACAGATACGCAGTATTTT.

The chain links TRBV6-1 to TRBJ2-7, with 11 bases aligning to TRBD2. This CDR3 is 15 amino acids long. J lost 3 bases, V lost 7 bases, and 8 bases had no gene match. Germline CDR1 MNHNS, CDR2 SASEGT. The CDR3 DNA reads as TGTGCCAGCACCCCGGGACTAGCGGCGGTCTACGAGCAGTACTTC. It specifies CASTPGLAAVYEQYF.

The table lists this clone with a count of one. The CDR3 loop is CASSLIAGGETQYF. The CDR3 nucleotides are TGCGCCAGCAGCTTGATAGCGGGAGGTGAGACCCAGTACTTC. The rearrangement uses TRBV5-1 and TRBJ2-5, with 10 bases aligning to TRBD2. V lost 1 base and J lost 5; bases outside the gene matches: 2. In germline, CDR1 is SGHRS, CDR2 YFSETQ. The CDR3 is 14 residues long.

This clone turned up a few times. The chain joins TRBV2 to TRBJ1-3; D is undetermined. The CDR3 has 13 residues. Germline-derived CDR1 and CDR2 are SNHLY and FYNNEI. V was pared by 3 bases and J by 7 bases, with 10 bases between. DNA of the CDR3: TGTGCCAGCAGTGATACGAGCGGGAACACCATATATTTT. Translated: CASSDTSGNTIYF.

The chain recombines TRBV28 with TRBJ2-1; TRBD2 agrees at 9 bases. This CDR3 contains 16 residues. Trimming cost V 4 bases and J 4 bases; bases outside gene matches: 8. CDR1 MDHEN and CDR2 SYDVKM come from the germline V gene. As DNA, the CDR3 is TGTGCCAGCAGTTCCTCGGCGGGAGGGGGGTACAATGAGCAGTTCTTC. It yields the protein CASSSSAGGGYNEQFF.

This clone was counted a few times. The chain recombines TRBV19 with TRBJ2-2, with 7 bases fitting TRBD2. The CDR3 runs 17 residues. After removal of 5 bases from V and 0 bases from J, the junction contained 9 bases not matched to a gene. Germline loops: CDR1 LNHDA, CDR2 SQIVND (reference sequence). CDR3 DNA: TGTGCCAGTAGTCAGACTAGCCATAGAGCGAACACCGGGGAGCTGTTTTTT. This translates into CASSQTSHRANTGELFF.

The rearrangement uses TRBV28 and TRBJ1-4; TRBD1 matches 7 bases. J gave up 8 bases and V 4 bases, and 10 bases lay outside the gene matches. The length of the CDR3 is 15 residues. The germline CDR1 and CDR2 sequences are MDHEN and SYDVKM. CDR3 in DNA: TGTGCCAGCAGTTCTGCCGACAGGGTGCCCGAAAAACTGTTTTTT. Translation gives CASSSADRVPEKLFF.

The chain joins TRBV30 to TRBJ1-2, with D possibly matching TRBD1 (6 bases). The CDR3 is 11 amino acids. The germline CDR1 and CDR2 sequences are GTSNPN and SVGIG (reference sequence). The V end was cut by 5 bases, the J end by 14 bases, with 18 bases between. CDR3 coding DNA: TGTGCCTGGGAGACAGGCCCCACTCCGACCTTC. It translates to CAWETGPTPTF.

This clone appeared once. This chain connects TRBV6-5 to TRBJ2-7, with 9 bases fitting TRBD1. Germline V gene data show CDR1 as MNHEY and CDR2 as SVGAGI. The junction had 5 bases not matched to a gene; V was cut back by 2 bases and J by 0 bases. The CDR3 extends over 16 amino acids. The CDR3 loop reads CASSYRQGVYSYEQYF. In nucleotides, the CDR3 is TGTGCCAGCAGTTACCGACAGGGGGTTTACTCCTACGAGCAGTACTTC.

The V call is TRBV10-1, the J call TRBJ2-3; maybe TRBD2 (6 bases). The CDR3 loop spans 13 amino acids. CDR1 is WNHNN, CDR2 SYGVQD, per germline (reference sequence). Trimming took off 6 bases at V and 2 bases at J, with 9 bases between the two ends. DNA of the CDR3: TGCGCCAGCAGGTCTAGCGACACAGATACGCAGTATTTT. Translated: CASRSSDTDTQYF.

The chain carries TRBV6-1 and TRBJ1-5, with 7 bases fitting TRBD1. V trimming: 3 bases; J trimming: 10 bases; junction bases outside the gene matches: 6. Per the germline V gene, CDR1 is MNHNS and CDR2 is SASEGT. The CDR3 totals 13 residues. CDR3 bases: TGTGCCAGCAGTGAGACAGGGCGGGAACCCCAGCATTTT. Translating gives CASSETGREPQHF.

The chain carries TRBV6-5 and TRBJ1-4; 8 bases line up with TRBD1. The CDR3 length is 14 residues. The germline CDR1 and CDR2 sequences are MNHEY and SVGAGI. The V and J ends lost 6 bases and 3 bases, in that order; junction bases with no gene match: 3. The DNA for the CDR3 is TGTGCCAGCAGCCCGGACAGGGCTAATGAAAAACTGTTTTTT. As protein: CASSPDRANEKLFF.

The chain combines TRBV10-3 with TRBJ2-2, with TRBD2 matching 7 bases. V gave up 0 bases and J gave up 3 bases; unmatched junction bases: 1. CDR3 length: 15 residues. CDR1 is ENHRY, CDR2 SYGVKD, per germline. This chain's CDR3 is CAISESGGDTGELFF. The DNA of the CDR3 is TGTGCCATCAGTGAGTCGGGGGGGGACACCGGGGAGCTGTTTTTT.

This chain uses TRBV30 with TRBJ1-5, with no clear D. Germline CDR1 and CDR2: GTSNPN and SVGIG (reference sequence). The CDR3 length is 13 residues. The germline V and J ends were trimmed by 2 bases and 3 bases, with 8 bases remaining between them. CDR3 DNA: TGTGCCTGGAGTAGGGCTTACAATCAGCCCCAGCATTTT. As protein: CAWSRAYNQPQHF.

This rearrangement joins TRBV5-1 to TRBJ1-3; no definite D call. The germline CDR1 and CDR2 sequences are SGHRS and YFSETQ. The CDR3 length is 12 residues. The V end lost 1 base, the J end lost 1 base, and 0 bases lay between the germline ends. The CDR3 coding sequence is TGCGCCAGCAGCTTGTCTGGAAACACCATATATTTT. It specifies CASSLSGNTIYF.

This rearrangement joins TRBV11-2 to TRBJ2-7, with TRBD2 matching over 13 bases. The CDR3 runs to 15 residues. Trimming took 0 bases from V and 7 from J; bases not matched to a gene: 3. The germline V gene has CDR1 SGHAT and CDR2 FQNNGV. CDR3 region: CASSLDRLAGGEQYF. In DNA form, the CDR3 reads TGTGCCAGCAGCTTAGATCGACTAGCGGGAGGTGAGCAGTACTTC. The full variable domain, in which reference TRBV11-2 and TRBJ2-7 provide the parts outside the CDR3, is EAGVAQSPRYKIIEKRQSVAFWCNPISGHATLYWYQQILGQGPKLLIQFQNNGVVDDSQLPKDRFSAERLKGVDSTLKIQPAKLEDSAVYLCASSLDRLAGGEQYFGPGTRLTVT.

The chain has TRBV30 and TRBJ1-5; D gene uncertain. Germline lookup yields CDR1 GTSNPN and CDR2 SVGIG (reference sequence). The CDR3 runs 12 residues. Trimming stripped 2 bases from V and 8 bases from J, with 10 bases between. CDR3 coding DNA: TGTGCCTGGAGTCCGAATGGAGAGCCCCAGCATTTT. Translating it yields CAWSPNGEPQHF.

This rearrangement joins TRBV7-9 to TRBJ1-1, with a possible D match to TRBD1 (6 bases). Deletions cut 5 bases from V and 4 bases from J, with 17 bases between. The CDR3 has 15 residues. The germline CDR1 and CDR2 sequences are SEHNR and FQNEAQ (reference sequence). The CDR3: CASSNLQGSGTEAFF. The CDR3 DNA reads TGTGCCAGCAGCAACCTACAGGGCTCGGGCACTGAAGCTTTCTTT.

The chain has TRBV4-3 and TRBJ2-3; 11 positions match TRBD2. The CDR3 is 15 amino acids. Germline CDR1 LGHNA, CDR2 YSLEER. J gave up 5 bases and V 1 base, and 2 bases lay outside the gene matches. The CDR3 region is CASSQVAGGEDTQYF. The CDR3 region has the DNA TGCGCCAGCAGCCAAGTAGCGGGAGGGGAAGATACGCAGTATTTT.

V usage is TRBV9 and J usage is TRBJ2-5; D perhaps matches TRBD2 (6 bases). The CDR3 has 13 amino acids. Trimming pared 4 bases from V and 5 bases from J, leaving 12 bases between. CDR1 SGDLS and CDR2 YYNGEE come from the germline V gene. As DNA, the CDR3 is TGTGCCAGCAGCTCTCGGAGGGCGGAGACCCAGTACTTC. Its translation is CASSSRRAETQYF. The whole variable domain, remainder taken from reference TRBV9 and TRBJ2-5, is DSGVTQTPKHLITATGQRVTLRCSPRSGDLSVYWYQQSLDQGLQFLIQYYNGEERAKGNILERFSAQQFPDLHSELNLSSLELGDSALYFCASSSRRAETQYFGPGTRLLVL.